Detailed here is one TCR beta chain. The antigen is unknown. CDR1 is SGHAT, CDR2 FQNNGV, per germline. CDR3 length equals 22 residues. The trim removed 0 bases at V and 4 bases at J, leaving 18 bases unmatched. The data belong to a study of T-cell reconstitution after alpha-beta-depleted transplantation in children. Unique molecular identifiers featured in how the TCRbeta library was prepared. MiXCR, applied by TCRdb to the PCR reads, yields one record per CDR3 protein. The repertoire consists of over 200,000 distinct CDR3 sequences, with 7% to 9% occurring once and the leading ten covering about 40%. Study-wide points: There were reportedly several hundred expanded graft clones from which alpha-beta T cells came about two months after transplant. Surviving thymic progenitors and recipient T cells were the source of high TCRbeta diversity at day 60 in some patients.

The specimen was PBMCs, mostly from graft donor cells, collected 360 days after TCRalphabeta/CD19-depleted stem cell transplant. The chain carries TRBV11-2 and TRBJ2-1, with 13 bases that match TRBD2. This TCR was recovered from a male patient under 10 years old who had a stem cell transplant for acute myeloid leukemia, so the T cells may come from the graft donor. Written as DNA, the CDR3 is TGTGCCAGCAGCTTAGAGTCCATCCCGGGACTAGCGGGGCGCGTCCTTTACAATGAGCAGTTCTTC. Its translation: CASSLESIPGLAGRVLYNEQFF.